By frequency in the sample, the clone carrying this T cell receptor beta chain is medium-sized (0.01 to 0.1%). Trimming removed 2 bases from V and 2 bases from J, with 10 bases in between. Germline values: CDR1 SGHVS, CDR2 FNYEAQ. The CDR3 consists of 14 residues. Measured with immunoSEQ multiplex PCR; TCRdb has only the in-frame clones, and not every one. The data contain 39,000 or so clones, about three quarters of them seen just once; the ten biggest clones take up around 9%. The source of the sample is a study of radiotherapy plus CTLA-4 blockade in lung cancer. The chain is built from TRBV7-6 and TRBJ2-7; no clear D. Sequences were derived from peripheral blood, sampled from a patient treated with radiotherapy plus ipilimumab. This clonotype originated in a human donor with non-small cell lung cancer who had stable disease on radiotherapy plus ipilimumab. The CDR3 loop reads CASSLSSSTYEQYF. DNA for the CDR3: TGTGCCAGCAGCTTAAGCTCCTCCACCTACGAGCAGTACTTC.